The 11 T cell receptor beta chains presented below share a single source sample, sequenced in a study of blood T cell repertoires in COVID-19. This table comes from immunoSEQ multiplex PCR, and its TCRdb copy is limited to in-frame clones, with some not included. The sample carries roughly 390,000 clones, more than 75% recorded once. Material for sequencing was peripheral blood. These TCRs come from a woman aged 25-40 years with COVID-19, enrolled during active disease.

This chain connects TRBV7-3 to TRBJ2-6; D is possibly TRBD2 (5 bases). The germline CDR1 and CDR2 sequences are SGHTA and FQGTGA. The CDR3 has 15 residues. The germline V and J ends were trimmed by 3 bases and 0 bases, with 6 bases remaining between them. Here the CDR3 reads CASSLEASGANVLTF. The CDR3 DNA follows: TGTGCCAGCAGCTTGGAGGCCTCTGGGGCCAACGTCCTGACTTTC.

The sample holds one count of this clone. J is TRBJ1-3 and V is TRBV19; no reliable D call. Trimming stripped 5 bases from V and 2 bases from J, with 13 bases between. This CDR3 has 15 amino acids. Germline CDR1 LNHDA, CDR2 SQIVND (reference sequence). The CDR3 reads CASSQKEGAGNTIYF. As DNA, the CDR3 is TGTGCCAGTAGTCAGAAGGAGGGAGCTGGAAACACCATATATTTT.

The chain recombines TRBV4-3 with TRBJ2-5, with 7 bases lining up with TRBD2. Germline loops: CDR1 LGHNA, CDR2 YSLEER. V trimming: 2 bases; J trimming: 5 bases; junction bases outside the gene matches: 8. There are 15 residues in the CDR3. The CDR3: CASSQLAGVQETQYF. As DNA, the CDR3 is TGCGCCAGCAGCCAACTGGCGGGAGTTCAGGAGACCCAGTACTTC.

This chain uses TRBV11-3 with TRBJ2-1; weak D call: TRBD1 (6 bases). V was clipped by 4 bases and J by 5 bases, with 15 bases between them. The CDR3 totals 15 residues. CDR1 SGHNT and CDR2 YENEEA come from the germline V gene. The CDR3 sequence is CASSSGTLGNNEQFF. In DNA form, the CDR3 reads TGTGCCAGCAGCTCCGGGACATTGGGGAACAATGAGCAGTTCTTC. Together with reference TRBV11-3 and TRBJ2-1, the CDR3 gives the full variable domain: EAGVVQSPRYKIIEKKQPVAFWCNPISGHNTLYWYLQNLGQGPELLIRYENEEAVDDSQLPKDRFSAERLKGVDSTLKIQPAELGDSAVYLCASSSGTLGNNEQFFGPGTRLTVL.

The chain couples TRBV5-1 to TRBJ2-7, with 8 positions matching TRBD1. Germline trimming cut 4 bases from V and 3 bases from J; bases unmatched to any gene: 3. This CDR3 has 13 amino acids. Germline CDR1 is SGHRS and CDR2 is YFSETQ. CDR3 bases: TGCGCCAGCAGCACCGGGACAGGCTACGAGCAGTACTTC. It translates to CASSTGTGYEQYF.

The rearrangement links TRBV27 to TRBJ1-4; D remains ambiguous. CDR1 and CDR2 (germline): MNHEY, SMNVEV (reference sequence). The length of the CDR3 is 14 residues. The V and J ends lost 3 bases and 6 bases respectively, with 11 bases between them. The CDR3 here is CASSFRTHHEKLFF. DNA for the CDR3: TGTGCCAGCAGTTTCAGGACTCATCATGAAAAACTGTTTTTT.

The V and J genes are TRBV12-3 or TRBV12-4 and TRBJ2-1; D might be TRBD1 (5 bases). This CDR3 region has 11 residues. Trimming removed 5 bases at V and 13 bases at J, with 12 bases between. This CDR3 reads CASSLGQAQFF. The DNA of the CDR3 is TGTGCCAGCAGTCTGGGGCAGGCTCAGTTCTTC.

V and J are TRBV4-1 and TRBJ2-1; TRBD1 is a possible D gene (6 bases). Between the trimmed V and J ends, which lost 4 bases and 9 bases, there was a span of 7 bases. CDR1 and CDR2 from the germline V gene are MGHRA and YSYEKL. The CDR3 runs 11 residues. CDR3 nucleotides: TGCGCCAGCAGCCTCAGGGGTGAGCAGTTCTTC. Translated, it gives CASSLRGEQFF.

The V gene is TRBV6-2 or TRBV6-3, the J gene TRBJ2-5, with 7 bases identical to TRBD1. Germline-derived CDR1 and CDR2 are MNHEY and SVGEGT. The CDR3 length is 13 residues. V trimming: 6 bases; J trimming: 3 bases; junction bases outside the gene matches: 4. CDR3 region: CASSPGTEETQYF. For the CDR3, the DNA is TGTGCCAGCAGCCCCGGGACAGAAGAGACCCAGTACTTC.

This clone was detected only once. This sequence joins TRBV4-1 and TRBJ2-3, with TRBD2 identical over 8 bases. This CDR3 comprises 15 residues. Germline CDR1 is MGHRA and CDR2 is YSYEKL. With 3 bases clipped from V and 2 bases from J, the junction kept 4 bases outside the gene matches. CDR3 region: CASSQIAGHTDTQYF. The DNA of the CDR3 is TGCGCCAGCAGCCAGATAGCGGGGCACACAGATACGCAGTATTTT.

The chain recombines TRBV13 with TRBJ1-6; D gene ambiguous. Trimming took off 6 bases at V and 6 bases at J, with 9 bases between the two ends. Germline V CDR1 and CDR2: PRHDT, FYEKMQ (reference sequence). CDR3 length: 13 residues. CDR3 residues: CASRTLPNSPLHF. DNA of the CDR3: TGTGCCAGCAGAACCCTACCTAATTCACCCCTCCACTTT.